The 28 T cell receptor beta chains below all came from one sample that was sequenced in a study of long-term antiretroviral therapy in people with HIV. A v3.0 immunoSEQ assay was performed at survey level. Sequencing was performed with immunoSEQ multiplex PCR; in TCRdb, only in-frame clones are kept and a portion is missing. The sample carries tens of thousands of clones, 80% to 85% recorded once. The sequencing here drew on unsorted PBMCs, taken 0.2 years after starting antiretroviral therapy. These TCRs come from a woman aged 25 to 39 with HIV.

The V and J genes are TRBV19 and TRBJ2-1, with D perhaps matching TRBD2 (6 bases). V was pared by 4 bases and J by 2 bases, with 21 bases between. Germline V gives CDR1 LNHDA, CDR2 SQIVND (reference sequence). The CDR3 consists of 18 residues. This CDR3 is CASSTTGDLTRPYNEQFF. Here the CDR3 DNA reads TGTGCCAGTAGTACTACCGGGGACTTGACGCGTCCCTACAATGAGCAGTTCTTC. The full variable domain, with the rest looked up from reference TRBV19 and TRBJ2-1, is DGGITQSPKYLFRKEGQNVTLSCEQNLNHDAMYWYRQDPGQGLRLIYYSQIVNDFQKGDIAEGYSVSREKKESFPLTVTSAQKNPTAFYLCASSTTGDLTRPYNEQFFGPGTRLTVL.

This rearrangement joins TRBV11-1 to TRBJ2-3; no firm D call. Germline CDR1 is SGHAT and CDR2 is FQDESV (reference sequence). This CDR3 has 16 residues. V lost 0 bases to trimming and J lost 2 bases, with 12 bases between them. In DNA form, the CDR3 reads TGTGCCAGCAGCTTAGCCGTAAGCGCTGTCACAGATACGCAGTATTTT. Protein product: CASSLAVSAVTDTQYF. Using reference TRBV11-1 and TRBJ2-3 for the parts outside the CDR3, the full variable domain is EAEVAQSPRYKITEKSQAVAFWCDPISGHATLYWYRQILGQGPELLVQFQDESVVDDSQLPKDRFSAERLKGVDSTLKIQPAELGDSAMYLCASSLAVSAVTDTQYFGPGTRLTVL.

The chain couples TRBV6-1 to TRBJ2-1; 8 bases are shared with TRBD1. Per germline, CDR1 MNHNS and CDR2 SASEGT. After removal of 9 bases from V and 6 bases from J, the junction contained 13 bases not matched to a gene. The CDR3 contains 15 residues. The CDR3 DNA sequence: TGTGCCAGTAGACCTGGACAGGGATTAAGCAATGAGCAGTTCTTC. Protein sequence: CASRPGQGLSNEQFF.

The chain has TRBV7-3 and TRBJ1-4; D remains ambiguous. Germline CDR1 is SGHTA and CDR2 is FQGTGA. Deletions cut 2 bases from V and 8 bases from J, with 18 bases between. The CDR3 has 16 amino acids. CDR3 sequence (DNA): TGTGCCAGCAGCTTACCCCGAGAAGGGAAGGACGAAAAACTGTTTTTT. It is translated as CASSLPREGKDEKLFF.

This chain links TRBV29-1 with TRBJ2-1, with 7 positions matching TRBD2. The CDR3 sequence is 16 residues long. The V and J ends lost 7 bases and 5 bases, in that order; junction bases with no gene match: 17. Germline V lookup: CDR1 SQVTM, CDR2 ANQGSEA. The CDR3: CSATAFGGGVNNEQFF. CDR3 sequence (DNA): TGCAGCGCTACAGCCTTTGGTGGGGGGGTTAACAATGAGCAGTTCTTC.

This clone came up a few times. The chain employs TRBV19 and TRBJ1-2; D is undetermined. From germline, CDR1 is LNHDA and CDR2 SQIVND (reference sequence). There are 13 residues in the CDR3. V shed 6 bases and J shed 8 bases, with 16 bases lying between them. The CDR3 spells CASSQGGPYGYTF. In nucleotides, the CDR3 is TGTGCCAGTAGCCAAGGAGGCCCCTACGGCTACACCTTC.

V gene TRBV5-5 combines with J gene TRBJ1-2; no definite D call. Trimming left V 2 bases short and J 1 base short, with 9 bases between. The CDR3 is 14 amino acids. Germline CDR1 is SGHKS and CDR2 is YYEKEE (reference sequence). The CDR3 loop is CASSFFRDNYGYTF. The CDR3 DNA sequence: TGTGCCAGCAGCTTTTTTAGAGATAACTATGGCTACACCTTC.

This chain joins TRBV14 and TRBJ2-5; the D gene could be TRBD1 or TRBD2 (5 bases each). Per the germline V gene, CDR1 is SGHDN and CDR2 is FVKESK. With 4 bases removed from V and 5 bases from J, the gap between germline ends came to 11 bases. This CDR3 is built from 13 residues. The CDR3 reads CASSRTPGETQYF. CDR3 sequence (DNA): TGTGCCAGCAGCCGGACTCCAGGGGAGACCCAGTACTTC.

The chain has TRBV19 and TRBJ1-5, with D maybe TRBD1 (6 bases). This CDR3 comprises 13 residues. V was trimmed by 3 bases and J by 7 bases, leaving 10 bases between them. CDR1 is LNHDA and CDR2 is SQIVND in the germline V gene (reference sequence). The CDR3 bases are TGTGCCAGTAGTATCTACAGGGACCAGCCCCAGCATTTT. This translates into CASSIYRDQPQHF.

This clone occurred a few times. This chain joins TRBV6-6 and TRBJ1-1; tentatively, D is TRBD1 (6 bases). The V end was cut by 0 bases, the J end by 4 bases, with 12 bases between. CDR3 length: 15 amino acids. Germline CDR1 is MNHNY and CDR2 is SVGAGI (reference sequence). In DNA form, the CDR3 reads TGTGCCAGCAGTTACTCTGGGGGGCTCGGCACTGAAGCTTTCTTT. Its protein product is CASSYSGGLGTEAFF.

This chain connects TRBV21-1 to TRBJ2-7; the table's D call TRBD1 went unverified against the DNA. TRBV21-1 is an annotated pseudogene. CDR3 length equals 9 residues. The DNA of the CDR3 is TGTGCCAGCACCCAGATCGAGTACTTC. It translates to CASTQIEYF.

This clone was counted only a few times. This sequence joins TRBV6-5 and TRBJ2-1, with D possibly being TRBD1 (6 bases). Trimming removed 5 bases at V and 10 bases at J, with 12 bases between. Germline CDR1 is MNHEY and CDR2 is SVGAGI. The CDR3 runs to 12 residues. The CDR3 DNA reads as TGTGCCAGCAGTCCTAAAGGGGGAGAGCAGTTCTTC. Translated, it gives CASSPKGGEQFF.

The chain recombines TRBV7-2 with TRBJ2-3, with TRBD1 matching 7 bases. The trim removed 6 bases at V and 8 bases at J, leaving 8 bases unmatched. CDR3 size: 13 residues. Looked up from germline, CDR1 is SGHTA and CDR2 is FQGNSA. CDR3 amino acids: CASRGDSSFTQYF. The CDR3 DNA sequence: TGTGCCAGCAGGGGGGACAGTTCATTTACGCAGTATTTT.

The chain recombines TRBV5-1 with TRBJ2-2; D is uncertain. Germline V CDR1 and CDR2: SGHRS, YFSETQ. The V gene lost 7 bases and the J gene lost 6 bases, with 22 bases spanning the gap. The CDR3 has 16 amino acids. CDR3 nucleotides: TGCGCCAGCCGACTTCCGAAGATTGGACGACCCGGGGAGCTGTTTTTT. Its protein is CASRLPKIGRPGELFF.

The CDR3 DNA sequence: TGCGCCAGCAGAGCCCTAGAATATGAGCAGTTCTTC. Translation gives CASRALEYEQFF. This rearrangement joins TRBV10-2 to TRBJ2-1; D call uncertain. Trimming removed 6 bases at V and 8 bases at J, with 11 bases between. Germline CDR1 and CDR2: WSHSY and SAAADI. The CDR3 extends over 12 amino acids.

This clone has only a few counts. The CDR3 loop reads CAWSVGDDQPQHF. The CDR3 DNA reads TGTGCCTGGAGTGTGGGGGACGATCAGCCCCAGCATTTT. The V gene is TRBV30, the J gene TRBJ1-5; tentatively, D is TRBD1 (5 bases). Deletions cut 0 bases from V and 5 bases from J, with 8 bases between. The germline CDR1 and CDR2 sequences are GTSNPN and SVGIG (reference sequence). CDR3 length equals 13 residues. Drawing the rest from reference TRBV30 and TRBJ1-5, the complete variable domain is SQTIHQWPATLVQPVGSPLSLECTVEGTSNPNLYWYRQAAGRGLQLLFYSVGIGQISSEVPQNLSASRPQDRQFILSSKKLLLSDSGFYLCAWSVGDDQPQHFGDGTRLSIL.

This chain connects TRBV30 to TRBJ2-5; the match to TRBD1 covers 10 bases. The CDR3 loop spans 13 amino acids. V gave up 4 bases and J gave up 4 bases; unmatched junction bases: 3. CDR1 and CDR2 from the germline V gene are GTSNPN and SVGIG (reference sequence). The DNA for the CDR3 is TGTGCCTGGACCCGGGACAGGGGAGAGACCCAGTACTTC. As protein: CAWTRDRGETQYF.

This clone was detected only a few times. The V gene is TRBV7-8, the J gene TRBJ2-7, with D possibly TRBD1 on 5 matching bases. Trimming removed 6 bases from V and 1 base from J, with 13 bases in between. Germline loops: CDR1 SGHVS, CDR2 FQNEAQ. The CDR3 loop spans 14 amino acids. Here the CDR3 reads CASSWAGQSYEQYF. Written as DNA, the CDR3 is TGTGCCAGCAGTTGGGCAGGGCAATCCTACGAGCAGTACTTC.

The chain is built from TRBV19 and TRBJ2-5; D may match TRBD1 or TRBD2 (5 bases each). Germline V gene lookup returns CDR1 LNHDA and CDR2 SQIVND (reference sequence). This CDR3 spans 17 amino acids. The V end was cut by 0 bases, the J end by 9 bases, with 23 bases between. DNA of the CDR3: TGTGCCAGTAGTATAGAGCCCGGGACCCACATAACCCCCCCCCAGTACTTC. As protein: CASSIEPGTHITPPQYF.

The chain links TRBV10-3 to TRBJ2-3, with D possibly being TRBD1 (6 bases). This CDR3 is built from 14 residues. V lost 10 bases to trimming and J lost 2 bases, with 16 bases between them. Germline-derived CDR1 and CDR2 are ENHRY and SYGVKD. The DNA of the CDR3 is TGTGCCACCCTAAGCCAGGGGTCCACAGATACGCAGTATTTT. Translating it yields CATLSQGSTDTQYF.

The V and J genes are TRBV2 and TRBJ1-1; D gene uncertain. Trimming stripped 5 bases from V and 5 bases from J, with 9 bases between. CDR3 length: 12 residues. The germline V gene encodes CDR1 SNHLY and CDR2 FYNNEI. CDR3 DNA sequence: TGTGCCAGCAGTCAGGAGGTAACTGAAGCTTTCTTT. Amino acid sequence: CASSQEVTEAFF.

This clone was seen only a few times. This sequence joins TRBV7-9 and TRBJ1-3, with TRBD1 identical over 8 bases. The CDR3 extends over 14 amino acids. The germline V gene has CDR1 SEHNR and CDR2 FQNEAQ (reference sequence). J was trimmed by 8 bases and V by 5 bases; bases with no gene match: 8. CDR3 in DNA: TGTGCCAGCAGCGTTGGACAGGGTAGTGACACCATATATTTT. Residues: CASSVGQGSDTIYF.

The table lists this clone with a count of one. The V call is TRBV30, the J call TRBJ1-1, with D perhaps TRBD1 (5 bases). The V gene's germline CDR1 is GTSNPN and CDR2 SVGIG (reference sequence). V was clipped by 0 bases and J by 1 base, with 12 bases between them. CDR3 length equals 15 residues. The CDR3 loop is CAWSVQAGGNTEAFF. DNA of the CDR3: TGTGCCTGGAGTGTACAGGCAGGCGGGAACACTGAAGCTTTCTTT.

The chain joins TRBV6-1 to TRBJ1-5; D gene unclear. Germline V gene lookup returns CDR1 MNHNS and CDR2 SASEGT. V was clipped by 2 bases and J by 7 bases, with 12 bases between them. The CDR3 is made up of 14 amino acids. Here the CDR3 reads CASSEQDPGQPQHF. DNA of the CDR3: TGTGCCAGCAGTGAACAGGACCCCGGGCAGCCCCAGCATTTT.

The genes are TRBV6-4 and TRBJ1-1; TRBD1 might be the D (6 bases). The CDR3 runs 12 residues. V was clipped by 7 bases and J by 11 bases, with 17 bases between them. Per germline, CDR1 MRHNA and CDR2 SNTAGT. DNA for the CDR3: TGTGCCAGCACCACCGAGGGGGGCCAGGCTTTCTTT. Its translation is CASTTEGGQAFF.

CDR3 protein: CATGDRGRNSPLHF. As DNA, the CDR3 is TGTGCCACCGGGGACAGGGGAAGGAATTCACCCCTCCACTTT. The V call is TRBV19, the J call TRBJ1-6; 10 nucleotides line up with TRBD1. From germline, CDR1 is LNHDA and CDR2 SQIVND (reference sequence). The CDR3 loop spans 14 amino acids. V was pared by 10 bases and J by 7 bases, with 7 bases of the junction left unmatched.

The gene calls are TRBV4-1 and TRBJ1-1, with 11 bases that match TRBD1. Trimming cost V 0 bases and J 10 bases; bases outside gene matches: 4. The germline V gene has CDR1 MGHRA and CDR2 YSYEKL. The CDR3 has 14 amino acids. The CDR3 DNA reads as TGCGCCAGCAGCCAAGAGCCGGGACAGGGGGTAGCTTTCTTT. The encoded protein is CASSQEPGQGVAFF.

V gene TRBV6-6 combines with J gene TRBJ2-5; 7 bases align to TRBD1. With V trimmed by 5 bases and J by 7 bases, 13 bases remained unmatched. The CDR3 contains 15 residues. Looked up from germline, CDR1 is MNHNY and CDR2 is SVGAGI (reference sequence). CDR3 region: CASSPPGSPGGTQYF. Written as DNA, the CDR3 is TGTGCCAGCAGTCCACCGGGCTCCCCAGGGGGGACCCAGTACTTC.